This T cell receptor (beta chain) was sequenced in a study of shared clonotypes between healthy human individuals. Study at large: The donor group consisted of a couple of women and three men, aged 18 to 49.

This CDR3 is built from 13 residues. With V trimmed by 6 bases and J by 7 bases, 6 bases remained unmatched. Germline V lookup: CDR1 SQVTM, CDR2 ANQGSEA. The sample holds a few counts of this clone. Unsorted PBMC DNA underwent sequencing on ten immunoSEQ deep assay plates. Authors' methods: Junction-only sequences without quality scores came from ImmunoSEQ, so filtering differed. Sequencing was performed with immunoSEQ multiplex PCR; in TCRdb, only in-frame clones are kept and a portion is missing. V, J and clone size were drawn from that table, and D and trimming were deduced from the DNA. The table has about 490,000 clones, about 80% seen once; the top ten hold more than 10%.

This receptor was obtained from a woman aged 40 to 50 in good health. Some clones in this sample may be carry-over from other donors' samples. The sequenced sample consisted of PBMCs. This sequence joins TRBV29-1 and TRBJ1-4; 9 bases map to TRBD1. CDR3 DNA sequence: TGCAGCGTAAGGGACAGGGAGGCTGAAAAACTGTTTTTT. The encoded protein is CSVRDREAEKLFF.